The 14 T cell receptor beta chains reported below all come from one sample, sequenced in a study of T-cell memory formation after mild COVID-19. In TCRdb, the 5' RACE reads were re-called with MiXCR into one record per CDR3 protein. This sample has 250,000 or so distinct CDR3 sequences, with 18% found just once. Sequenced material: PBMCs or a T cell subset sorted from them (not recorded which). The source of these receptors is a young man who had mild COVID-19 (a few samples of this study predate the infection). Cell type and time point are not known.

This clonotype was found a few times. V usage is TRBV3-1 and J usage is TRBJ2-5, with D perhaps TRBD1 or TRBD2 (5 bases each). Germline CDR1 is LGHDT and CDR2 is YNNKEL (reference sequence). CDR3 length: 13 residues. V was pared by 3 bases and J by 5 bases, with 10 bases between. CDR3 residues: CASSHGDGETQYF. The DNA of the CDR3 is TGTGCCAGCAGCCATGGGGACGGCGAGACCCAGTACTTC.

This clonotype was counted between two and nine times. V and J are TRBV3-1 and TRBJ2-3, with D unclear. The CDR3 is 15 residues long. The germline gives CDR1 LGHDT, CDR2 YNNKEL (reference sequence). With 2 bases removed from V and 2 bases from J, the gap between germline ends came to 11 bases. The CDR3 reads CASSQTRRPTDTQYF. CDR3 in DNA: TGTGCCAGCAGCCAAACGAGACGGCCCACAGATACGCAGTATTTT.

This chain connects TRBV7-3 to TRBJ2-7; a weak D match, TRBD1 (5 bases). The V end was cut by 2 bases, the J end by 1 base, with 12 bases between. The CDR3 loop spans 15 amino acids. The germline V gene has CDR1 SGHTA and CDR2 FQGTGA. Written as DNA, the CDR3 is TGTGCCAGCAGCTTATTTCCAGGGCCTTCCTACGAGCAGTACTTC. Amino acids: CASSLFPGPSYEQYF.

This chain uses TRBV20-1 with TRBJ2-3, with TRBD2 matching over 16 bases. Trimming removed 6 bases from V and 0 bases from J; junction bases left unmatched: 9. The length of the CDR3 is 18 residues. Germline V gene data show CDR1 as DFQATT and CDR2 as SNEGSKA (reference sequence). The CDR3 region is CSAPGLAGGHPSTDTQYF. As DNA, the CDR3 is TGCAGTGCACCGGGACTAGCGGGGGGGCACCCTAGCACAGATACGCAGTATTTT.

The chain has TRBV6-5 and TRBJ2-7; D gene ambiguous. V lost 5 bases and J lost 4, with 15 bases in between. Germline CDR1 reads MNHEY; CDR2 reads SVGAGI. The CDR3 sequence is 14 residues long. DNA for the CDR3: TGTGCCAGCAGTAAAAAAGGTCCGAAGTACGAGCAGTACGTC. Protein sequence: CASSKKGPKYEQYV.

The rearrangement uses TRBV5-5 and TRBJ1-1, with D unresolved. The CDR3 consists of 13 residues. V dropped 0 bases and J dropped 5 bases, with 8 bases sitting between them. Germline CDR1 and CDR2: SGHKS and YYEKEE (reference sequence). CDR3 nucleotide sequence: TGTGCCAGCAGCTTGGGCCCCCAAACTGAAGCTTTCTTT. This gives the protein CASSLGPQTEAFF.

V and J are TRBV20-1 and TRBJ2-3; TRBD1 is a possible D gene (6 bases). The germline V gene has CDR1 DFQATT and CDR2 SNEGSKA (reference sequence). The CDR3 sequence is 14 residues long. V was cut by 1 base and J by 3 bases, with 11 bases left in between. CDR3 loop: CSARVLQGTDTQYF. The CDR3 DNA follows: TGCAGTGCTAGAGTACTCCAGGGGACAGATACGCAGTATTTT.

The chain has TRBV12-3 or TRBV12-4 and TRBJ2-7; TRBD1 is a possible D gene (7 bases). The germline V and J ends were trimmed by 3 bases and 7 bases, with 28 bases remaining between them. The CDR3 totals 18 residues. The CDR3 loop is CASSFRRDSVYAPWEQYF. The DNA of the CDR3 is TGTGCCAGCAGTTTCCGGCGGGACAGCGTCTATGCCCCTTGGGAGCAGTACTTC.

This sequence joins TRBV6-1 and TRBJ2-7; weak D call: TRBD2 (5 bases). V shed 3 bases and J shed 6 bases, with 9 bases lying between them. CDR1 is MNHNS and CDR2 is SASEGT in the germline V gene. The CDR3 is 12 amino acids. CDR3 sequence reads: CASSEGRGEQYF. The CDR3 coding sequence is TGTGCCAGCAGTGAGGGCCGGGGCGAGCAGTACTTC.

V gene TRBV7-9 combines with J gene TRBJ2-5; the D is unclear. Germline V gene lookup returns CDR1 SEHNR and CDR2 FQNEAQ (reference sequence). The CDR3 sequence is 13 residues long. V lost 6 bases to trimming and J lost 3 bases, with 11 bases between them. CDR3 sequence: CASSPDLEETQYF. The CDR3 coding sequence is TGTGCCAGCAGTCCCGACTTAGAAGAGACCCAGTACTTC.

This clonotype has a handful of counts. CDR3 sequence: CAWGPGGDQPQHF. CDR3 coding DNA: TGTGCCTGGGGCCCCGGGGGGGATCAGCCCCAGCATTTT. J is TRBJ1-5 and V is TRBV30; D perhaps matches TRBD1 (5 bases). The CDR3 spans 13 residues. The V end lost 5 bases, the J end lost 5 bases, and 13 bases lay between the germline ends. Per the germline V gene, CDR1 is GTSNPN and CDR2 is SVGIG (reference sequence).

This rearrangement joins TRBV3-1 to TRBJ2-7; either TRBD1 or TRBD2 may supply D (6 bases each). Per germline, CDR1 LGHDT and CDR2 YNNKEL (reference sequence). The CDR3 runs 12 residues. V gave up 2 bases and J gave up 7 bases, with 9 bases separating them. The chain's CDR3 is CASSQRGREQYF. CDR3 coding DNA: TGTGCCAGCAGCCAAAGGGGGAGGGAGCAGTACTTC.

The chain's CDR3 is CASSSRFVPTEAFF. As DNA, the CDR3 is TGTGCCAGCAGCAGCCGTTTTGTTCCCACTGAAGCTTTCTTT. The chain is built from TRBV5-5 and TRBJ1-1; unclear D gene. Germline CDR1 and CDR2: SGHKS and YYEKEE (reference sequence). Trimming shortened V by 4 bases and J by 4 bases, and 14 bases separated the two germline ends. This CDR3 contains 14 residues.

This clonotype was seen ten or more times. The rearrangement uses TRBV5-5 and TRBJ2-1; 11 positions agree with TRBD2. With 5 bases clipped from V and 2 bases from J, the junction kept 9 bases outside the gene matches. This CDR3 contains 17 residues. Germline CDR1 SGHKS, CDR2 YYEKEE (reference sequence). CDR3 region: CASSPRLAGGAYNEQFF. In DNA form, the CDR3 reads TGTGCCAGCAGTCCCCGCCTAGCGGGGGGCGCCTACAATGAGCAGTTCTTC.